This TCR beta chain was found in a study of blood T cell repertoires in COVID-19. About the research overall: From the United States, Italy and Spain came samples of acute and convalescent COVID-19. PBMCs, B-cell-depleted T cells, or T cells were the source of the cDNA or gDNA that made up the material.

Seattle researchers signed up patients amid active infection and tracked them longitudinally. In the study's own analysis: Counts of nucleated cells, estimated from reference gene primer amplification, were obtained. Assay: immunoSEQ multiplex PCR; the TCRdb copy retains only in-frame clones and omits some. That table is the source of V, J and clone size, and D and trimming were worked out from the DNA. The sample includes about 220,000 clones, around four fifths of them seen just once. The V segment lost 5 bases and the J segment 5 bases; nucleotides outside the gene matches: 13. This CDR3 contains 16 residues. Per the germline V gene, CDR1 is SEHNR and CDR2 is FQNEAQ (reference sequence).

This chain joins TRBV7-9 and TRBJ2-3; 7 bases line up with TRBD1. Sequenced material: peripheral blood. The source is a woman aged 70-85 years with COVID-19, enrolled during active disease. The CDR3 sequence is CASSPDLRGRGDTQYF. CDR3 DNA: TGTGCCAGCAGCCCAGATTTGAGGGGGCGAGGAGATACGCAGTATTTT.